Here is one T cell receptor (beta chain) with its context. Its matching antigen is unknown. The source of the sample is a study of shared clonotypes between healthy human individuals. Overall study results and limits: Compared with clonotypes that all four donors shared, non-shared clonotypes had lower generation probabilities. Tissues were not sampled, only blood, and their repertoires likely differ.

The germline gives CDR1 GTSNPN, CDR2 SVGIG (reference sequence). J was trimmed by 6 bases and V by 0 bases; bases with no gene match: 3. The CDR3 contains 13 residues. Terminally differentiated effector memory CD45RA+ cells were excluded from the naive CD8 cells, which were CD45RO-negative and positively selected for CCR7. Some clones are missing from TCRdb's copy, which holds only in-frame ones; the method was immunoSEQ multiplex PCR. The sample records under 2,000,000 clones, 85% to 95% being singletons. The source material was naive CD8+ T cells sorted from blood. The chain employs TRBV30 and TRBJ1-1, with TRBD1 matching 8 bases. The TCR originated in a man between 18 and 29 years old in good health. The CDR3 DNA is TGTGCCTGGAGTGTAGAGACAGGGGCTGAAGCTTTCTTT. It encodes CAWSVETGAEAFF.